Listed below are T cell receptor beta chains from one sample, sequenced in a study of CD8 T cells in ankylosing spondylitis. TCRdb re-analysed the 5' RACE reads in MiXCR, keeping a single row per CDR3 protein. The sample comprises 200,000 to 250,000 distinct CDR3 sequences, just under 7.5% of which are singletons, and approximately 15% rests with the top ten. Source material: blood, either unsorted or a sorted T cell fraction (not recorded which). These receptors were obtained from a male donor with ankylosing spondylitis. CDR3s include the opening cysteine and the closing phenylalanine or tryptophan. Fields, in order: D gene, V gene, J gene, clone size, CDR3 protein, CDR3 DNA. The D gene is left open where the match is weak. Only part of the rows carry a size: once, few, many, or a class if the clone is expanded.

d_call: .
v_call: TRBV6-2/TRBV6-3
j_call: TRBJ1-1
clone_size: many
cdr3_aa: CASSYRDPNTEAFF
cdr3_nt: TGTGCCAGCAGTTACAGGGACCCAAACACTGAAGCTTTCTTT

d_call: .
v_call: TRBV13
j_call: TRBJ2-5
clone_size: many
cdr3_aa: CASSSRARKETQYF
cdr3_nt: TGTGCCAGCAGCTCCCGGGCTCGGAAGGAGACCCAGTACTTC

d_call: TRBD2
v_call: TRBV10-3
j_call: TRBJ2-7
clone_size: many
cdr3_aa: CAIKGTSGRAHYEQYF
cdr3_nt: TGTGCCATCAAAGGGACTAGCGGGAGAGCCCACTACGAGCAGTACTTC

d_call: .
v_call: TRBV20-1
j_call: TRBJ1-2
clone_size: few
cdr3_aa: CSVRDTSGYTF
cdr3_nt: TGCAGTGTTCGGGACACCAGTGGCTACACCTTC

d_call: .
v_call: TRBV28
j_call: TRBJ2-3
clone_size: few
cdr3_aa: CASSLPTHLSGPQYF
cdr3_nt: TGTGCCAGCAGTTTACCGACCCACTTGTCAGGTCCGCAGTATTTT

d_call: TRBD2
v_call: TRBV5-4
j_call: TRBJ2-7
clone_size: .
cdr3_aa: CASSFGLAGVNEQYF
cdr3_nt: TGTGCCAGCAGCTTTGGACTAGCGGGAGTCAACGAGCAGTACTTC

d_call: TRBD2
v_call: TRBV28
j_call: TRBJ2-7
clone_size: many
cdr3_aa: CASSFPTSGQSTYEQYF
cdr3_nt: TGTGCCAGCAGTTTCCCCACTAGCGGGCAATCCACCTACGAGCAGTACTTC

d_call: .
v_call: TRBV4-3
j_call: TRBJ1-3
clone_size: few
cdr3_aa: CASSQDRQRSSGNTIYF
cdr3_nt: TGCGCCAGCAGCCAAGACCGACAGCGATCCTCTGGAAACACCATATATTTT

d_call: .
v_call: TRBV12-3/TRBV12-4
j_call: TRBJ2-3
clone_size: many
cdr3_aa: CASSWEDTQYF
cdr3_nt: TGTGCCAGCAGTTGGGAGGATACGCAGTATTTT

d_call: .
v_call: TRBV11-2
j_call: TRBJ1-1
clone_size: many
cdr3_aa: CASSSAVGGAGAEAFF
cdr3_nt: TGTGCCAGCAGCTCAGCCGTGGGGGGGGCAGGGGCTGAAGCTTTCTTT

d_call: TRBD2
v_call: TRBV7-8
j_call: TRBJ2-3
clone_size: .
cdr3_aa: CASSPQTSGSSTDTQYF
cdr3_nt: TGTGCCAGCAGCCCTCAGACTAGCGGGAGCAGCACAGATACGCAGTATTTT

d_call: .
v_call: TRBV7-2
j_call: TRBJ2-3
clone_size: .
cdr3_aa: CASSLVWRSTDTQYF
cdr3_nt: TGTGCCAGCAGCTTAGTGTGGCGGAGCACAGATACGCAGTATTTT

d_call: TRBD1
v_call: TRBV7-9
j_call: TRBJ2-1
clone_size: many
cdr3_aa: CASSSRQGYNEQFF
cdr3_nt: TGTGCCAGCAGCTCGAGACAGGGCTACAATGAGCAGTTCTTC

d_call: .
v_call: TRBV10-3
j_call: TRBJ2-5
clone_size: few
cdr3_aa: CAINGREEETQYF
cdr3_nt: TGTGCCATCAATGGCAGGGAGGAAGAGACCCAGTACTTC

d_call: .
v_call: TRBV7-9
j_call: TRBJ2-7
clone_size: many
cdr3_aa: CASSFRSGSYEQYF
cdr3_nt: TGTGCCAGCAGCTTCCGTAGCGGTTCCTACGAGCAGTACTTC

d_call: TRBD1
v_call: TRBV5-1
j_call: TRBJ2-2
clone_size: .
cdr3_aa: CASSTGQGASTGELFF
cdr3_nt: TGCGCCAGCAGCACGGGACAGGGGGCTAGCACCGGGGAGCTGTTTTTT

d_call: TRBD1
v_call: TRBV28
j_call: TRBJ2-1
clone_size: many
cdr3_aa: CAIQRTGGGNEQFF
cdr3_nt: TGTGCCATCCAACGGACAGGGGGGGGGAATGAGCAGTTCTTC

d_call: .
v_call: TRBV28
j_call: TRBJ2-2
clone_size: .
cdr3_aa: CASSLTSHTGELFF
cdr3_nt: TGTGCCAGCAGTTTGACTAGTCATACCGGGGAGCTGTTTTTT

d_call: .
v_call: TRBV6-5
j_call: TRBJ1-2
clone_size: few
cdr3_aa: CASSYGGGGYYGYTF
cdr3_nt: TGTGCCAGCAGTTACGGGGGCGGTGGATACTATGGCTACACCTTC

d_call: .
v_call: TRBV7-9
j_call: TRBJ1-1
clone_size: many
cdr3_aa: CASSWRDTEAFF
cdr3_nt: TGTGCCAGCAGCTGGCGAGACACTGAAGCTTTCTTT

d_call: .
v_call: TRBV28
j_call: TRBJ2-7
clone_size: few
cdr3_aa: CASSLGGNWYEQYF
cdr3_nt: TGTGCCAGCAGTTTAGGCGGGAACTGGTACGAGCAGTACTTC

d_call: .
v_call: TRBV7-9
j_call: TRBJ2-1
clone_size: many
cdr3_aa: CASSYGTSSSYNEQFF
cdr3_nt: TGTGCCAGCAGCTACGGGACTTCGAGCTCCTACAATGAGCAGTTCTTC

d_call: TRBD1
v_call: TRBV5-1
j_call: TRBJ2-5
clone_size: many
cdr3_aa: CASSSLRGPYGETQYF
cdr3_nt: TGCGCCAGCAGCTCCCTCAGGGGGCCGTATGGGGAGACCCAGTACTTC

d_call: .
v_call: TRBV7-8
j_call: TRBJ1-5
clone_size: many
cdr3_aa: CASSLARRDNQPQHF
cdr3_nt: TGTGCCAGCAGCTTAGCGCGCAGGGACAATCAGCCCCAGCATTTT

d_call: TRBD2
v_call: TRBV4-2
j_call: TRBJ2-1
clone_size: many
cdr3_aa: CASRGGSGRNYNEQFF
cdr3_nt: TGTGCCAGCAGGGGGGGGTCGGGACGCAACTACAATGAGCAGTTCTTC

d_call: .
v_call: TRBV7-9
j_call: TRBJ2-1
clone_size: few
cdr3_aa: CASNGGTRDRSYNEQFF
cdr3_nt: TGTGCCAGCAATGGAGGTACCAGGGACCGTAGTTACAATGAGCAGTTCTTC

d_call: .
v_call: TRBV27
j_call: TRBJ2-7
clone_size: few
cdr3_aa: CASSPYIRPPYEQYF
cdr3_nt: TGTGCCAGCAGCCCATACATTCGCCCGCCCTACGAGCAGTACTTC

d_call: .
v_call: TRBV5-6
j_call: TRBJ1-1
clone_size: .
cdr3_aa: CASSFWGAAEAFF
cdr3_nt: TGTGCCAGCAGCTTCTGGGGCGCGGCTGAAGCTTTCTTT

d_call: .
v_call: TRBV18
j_call: TRBJ1-2
clone_size: few
cdr3_aa: CASSPPRTGKAGYTF
cdr3_nt: TGTGCCAGCTCACCACCGAGAACAGGGAAGGCTGGCTACACCTTC

d_call: TRBD2
v_call: TRBV20-1
j_call: TRBJ2-7
clone_size: many
cdr3_aa: CSARTPGRTSGGLYYEQYF
cdr3_nt: TGCAGTGCTAGAACGCCAGGCCGGACTAGCGGGGGTCTTTACTACGAGCAGTACTTC

d_call: .
v_call: TRBV11-2
j_call: TRBJ2-1
clone_size: many
cdr3_aa: CASAYYNEQFF
cdr3_nt: TGTGCCAGCGCTTACTACAATGAGCAGTTCTTC

d_call: TRBD2
v_call: TRBV29-1
j_call: TRBJ2-1
clone_size: many
cdr3_aa: CSVIGLAAYNEQFF
cdr3_nt: TGCAGCGTCATAGGACTAGCGGCCTACAATGAGCAGTTCTTC

d_call: .
v_call: TRBV7-4
j_call: TRBJ1-5
clone_size: .
cdr3_aa: CARILSARSNQPQHF
cdr3_nt: TGTGCCAGAATCCTCAGCGCTAGGAGCAATCAGCCCCAGCATTTT

d_call: .
v_call: TRBV4-1
j_call: TRBJ2-5
clone_size: .
cdr3_aa: CASSQDRDGLETQYF
cdr3_nt: TGCGCCAGCAGCCAAGACCGAGACGGGTTGGAGACCCAGTACTTC

d_call: .
v_call: TRBV27
j_call: TRBJ2-1
clone_size: many
cdr3_aa: CASSLGVRRSYNEQFF
cdr3_nt: TGTGCCAGCAGCCTGGGTGTCAGGAGATCCTACAATGAGCAGTTCTTC

d_call: TRBD1
v_call: TRBV5-1
j_call: TRBJ1-5
clone_size: .
cdr3_aa: CASSFGQGWPQHF
cdr3_nt: TGCGCCAGCAGCTTTGGACAGGGTTGGCCCCAGCATTTT

d_call: .
v_call: TRBV20-1
j_call: TRBJ1-2
clone_size: many
cdr3_aa: CSASQGNYGYTF
cdr3_nt: TGCAGTGCTAGCCAGGGTAACTATGGCTACACCTTC

d_call: .
v_call: TRBV5-6
j_call: TRBJ1-2
clone_size: many
cdr3_aa: CASSATSGYTF
cdr3_nt: TGTGCCAGCAGCGCCACTAGTGGCTACACCTTC

d_call: .
v_call: TRBV6-5
j_call: TRBJ1-1
clone_size: few
cdr3_aa: CASSLWGPLNTEAFF
cdr3_nt: TGTGCCAGCAGTTTATGGGGACCGCTTAACACTGAAGCTTTCTTT

d_call: TRBD1
v_call: TRBV6-1
j_call: TRBJ1-1
clone_size: .
cdr3_aa: CASSATGGRNTEAFF
cdr3_nt: TGTGCCAGCAGTGCCACAGGGGGCCGGAACACTGAAGCTTTCTTT

d_call: .
v_call: TRBV9
j_call: TRBJ1-5
clone_size: few
cdr3_aa: CASSVGQGRNQPQHF
cdr3_nt: TGTGCCAGCAGCGTAGGGCAGGGGAGGAATCAGCCCCAGCATTTT

d_call: .
v_call: TRBV25-1
j_call: TRBJ2-3
clone_size: many
cdr3_aa: CASRKRGRATDTQYF
cdr3_nt: TGTGCCAGCCGCAAGCGAGGGCGGGCCACAGATACGCAGTATTTT

d_call: .
v_call: TRBV9
j_call: TRBJ2-1
clone_size: .
cdr3_aa: CASGDPGEQFF
cdr3_nt: TGTGCCAGCGGGGACCCTGGGGAGCAGTTCTTC

d_call: .
v_call: TRBV4-1
j_call: TRBJ1-3
clone_size: many
cdr3_aa: CASRSGTPVSGNTIYF
cdr3_nt: TGCGCCAGCAGGTCCGGGACTCCTGTTTCTGGAAACACCATATATTTT

d_call: .
v_call: TRBV5-4
j_call: TRBJ1-2
clone_size: many
cdr3_aa: CASSLPEAGARDGYTF
cdr3_nt: TGTGCCAGCAGCTTGCCGGAGGCGGGGGCGCGAGATGGCTACACCTTC

d_call: .
v_call: TRBV11-2
j_call: TRBJ2-7
clone_size: .
cdr3_aa: CASSGGMLSGEQYF
cdr3_nt: TGTGCCAGCAGCGGAGGGATGCTCTCGGGAGAGCAGTACTTC

d_call: .
v_call: TRBV5-7
j_call: TRBJ2-1
clone_size: .
cdr3_aa: CASGPGLVGDEQFF
cdr3_nt: TGTGCCAGCGGCCCGGGGCTAGTGGGCGATGAGCAGTTCTTC